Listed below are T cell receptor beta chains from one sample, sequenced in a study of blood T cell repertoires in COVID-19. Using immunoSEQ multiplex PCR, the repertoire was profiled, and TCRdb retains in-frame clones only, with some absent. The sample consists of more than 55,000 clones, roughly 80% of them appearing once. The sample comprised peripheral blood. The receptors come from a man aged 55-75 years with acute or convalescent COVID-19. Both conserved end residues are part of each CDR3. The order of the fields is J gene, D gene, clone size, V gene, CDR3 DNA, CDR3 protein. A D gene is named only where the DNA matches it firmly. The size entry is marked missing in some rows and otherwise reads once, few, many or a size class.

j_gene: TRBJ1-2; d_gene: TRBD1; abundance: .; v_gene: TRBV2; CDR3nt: TGTGCCAGCAGGCGGGACAGCACTAACTATGGCTACACCTTC; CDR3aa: CASRRDSTNYGYTF
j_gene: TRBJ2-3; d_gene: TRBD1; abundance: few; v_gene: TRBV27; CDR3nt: TGTGCCAGCAGTCGCCGACAGGGGGCAGCAGATACGCAGTATTTT; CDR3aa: CASSRRQGAADTQYF
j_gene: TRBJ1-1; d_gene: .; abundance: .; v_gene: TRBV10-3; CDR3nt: TGTGCCATCAGTGAGTCGGTCCTGACTAACACTGAAGCTTTCTTT; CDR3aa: CAISESVLTNTEAFF
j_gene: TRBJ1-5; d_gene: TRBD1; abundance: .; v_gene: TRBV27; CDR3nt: TGTGCCAGCCTAGACAGGGGGGTTAGCAATCAGCCCCAGCATTTT; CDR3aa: CASLDRGVSNQPQHF
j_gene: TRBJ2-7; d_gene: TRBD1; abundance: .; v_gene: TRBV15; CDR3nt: TGTGCCACCAGATGGGACAGGGAAGCCTACGAGCAGTACTTC; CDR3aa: CATRWDREAYEQYF
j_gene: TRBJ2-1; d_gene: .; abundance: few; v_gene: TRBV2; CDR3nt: TGTGCCAGCAGTGACGTTACACCGGGAGACTACAATGAGCAGTTCTTC; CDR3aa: CASSDVTPGDYNEQFF
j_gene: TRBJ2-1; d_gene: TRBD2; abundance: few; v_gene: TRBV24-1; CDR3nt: TGTGCCACCAGTGATATAGCGGGTCCTGGGGGTGAGCAGTTCTTC; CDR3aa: CATSDIAGPGGEQFF
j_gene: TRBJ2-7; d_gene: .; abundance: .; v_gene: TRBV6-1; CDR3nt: TGTGCCAGCAGTGATGAAGGGACATCGTACGAGCAGTACTTC; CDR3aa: CASSDEGTSYEQYF
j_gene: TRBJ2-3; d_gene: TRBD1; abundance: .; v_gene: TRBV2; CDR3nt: TGTGCCAGCAGTGAAGAGCAGGGGGCCCGCTATTTT; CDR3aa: CASSEEQGARYF
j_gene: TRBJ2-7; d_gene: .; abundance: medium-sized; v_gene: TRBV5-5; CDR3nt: TGTGCCAGCAGCGAGTGGGACACTGCCTACGAGCAGTACTTC; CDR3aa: CASSEWDTAYEQYF
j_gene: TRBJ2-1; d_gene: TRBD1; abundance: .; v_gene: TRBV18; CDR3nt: TGTGCCAGCTCACGAAACCCCTCGAGTGACAGGGGGAGAGACAATGAGCAGTTCTTC; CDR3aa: CASSRNPSSDRGRDNEQFF
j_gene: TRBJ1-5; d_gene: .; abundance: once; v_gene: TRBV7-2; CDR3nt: TGTGCCAGCAGCCTAGGACACCTTCGCAATCAGCCCCAGCATTTT; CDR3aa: CASSLGHLRNQPQHF
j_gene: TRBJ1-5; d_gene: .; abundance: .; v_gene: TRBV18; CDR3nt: TGTGCCAGCTCACCCACGGTCAATCAGCCCCAGCATTTT; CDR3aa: CASSPTVNQPQHF
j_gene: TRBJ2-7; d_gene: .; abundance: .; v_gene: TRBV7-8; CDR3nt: TGTGCCAGCAGCCCACATTCCTACGAGCAGTACTTC; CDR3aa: CASSPHSYEQYF
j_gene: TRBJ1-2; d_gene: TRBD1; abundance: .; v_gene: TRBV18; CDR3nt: TGTGCCAGCTCACCAGGGGACAGGGGTGGCTACACCTTC; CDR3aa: CASSPGDRGGYTF
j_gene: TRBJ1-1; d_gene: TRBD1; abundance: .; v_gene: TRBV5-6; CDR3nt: TGTGCCAGCAGCTTCTGGACAGGGGGGAACACTGAAGCTTTCTTT; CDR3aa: CASSFWTGGNTEAFF
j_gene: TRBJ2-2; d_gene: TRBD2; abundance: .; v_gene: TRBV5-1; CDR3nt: TGCGCCAGCAGCCTGGGGGGGGCCGGGGAGCTGTTTTTT; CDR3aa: CASSLGGAGELFF
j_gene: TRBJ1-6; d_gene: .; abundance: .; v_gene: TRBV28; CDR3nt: TGTGCCAGCAGTTTGGGGTCGTTCGGGGGTAGCTCCTATAATTCACCCCTCCACTTT; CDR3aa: CASSLGSFGGSSYNSPLHF
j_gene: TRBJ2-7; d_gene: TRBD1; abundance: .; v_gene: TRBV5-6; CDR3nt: TGTGCCAGCAGCTCCGGGACAGGGTGGAGGCAGTACTTC; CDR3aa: CASSSGTGWRQYF
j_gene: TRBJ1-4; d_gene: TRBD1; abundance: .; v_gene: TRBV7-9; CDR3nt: TGTGCCAGCAGCGCAACGACAGGGGGCCGTGATGAAAAACTGTTTTTT; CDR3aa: CASSATTGGRDEKLFF
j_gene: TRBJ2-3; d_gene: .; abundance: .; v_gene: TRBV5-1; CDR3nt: TGCGCCAGCAGCTTGGGAACAGGCACAGATACGCAGTATTTT; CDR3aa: CASSLGTGTDTQYF
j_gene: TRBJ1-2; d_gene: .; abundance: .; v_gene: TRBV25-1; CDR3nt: TGTGCCAGCAGTGAATTAGGGGGAATGGACTATGGCTACACCTTC; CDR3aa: CASSELGGMDYGYTF
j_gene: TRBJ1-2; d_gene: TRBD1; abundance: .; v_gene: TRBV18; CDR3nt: TGTGCCAGCTCACCAAGACAGGGAACCAACTATGGCTACACCTTC; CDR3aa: CASSPRQGTNYGYTF
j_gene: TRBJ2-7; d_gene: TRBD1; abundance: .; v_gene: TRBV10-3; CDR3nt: TGTGCCATCAGTCCTCAGGGGGTAACGGTAGTCCCCTACGAGCAGTACTTC; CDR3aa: CAISPQGVTVVPYEQYF
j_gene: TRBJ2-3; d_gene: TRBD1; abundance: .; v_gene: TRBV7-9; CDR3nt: TGTGCCAGCAGCTTCTCCGGGACAGGGGTGGCAGATACGCAGTATTTT; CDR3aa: CASSFSGTGVADTQYF
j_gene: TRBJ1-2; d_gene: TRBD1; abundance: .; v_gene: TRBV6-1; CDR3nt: TGTGCCAGCAGTGATGGACAGGGAGACTATGGCTACACCTTC; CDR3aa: CASSDGQGDYGYTF
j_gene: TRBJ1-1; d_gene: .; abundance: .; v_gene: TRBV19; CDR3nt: TGTGCCAGTAGTCTACAGGGCAGATTGGACACTGAAGCTTTCTTT; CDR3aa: CASSLQGRLDTEAFF
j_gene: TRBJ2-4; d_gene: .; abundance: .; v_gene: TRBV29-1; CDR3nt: TGCAGCGGCCTCACCGGGACTGACAACATTCAGTACTTC; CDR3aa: CSGLTGTDNIQYF
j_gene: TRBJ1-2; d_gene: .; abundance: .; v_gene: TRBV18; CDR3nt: TGTGCCAGCTCACCTTCTCCCACCCCTGGCAACTATGGCTACACCTTC; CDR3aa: CASSPSPTPGNYGYTF
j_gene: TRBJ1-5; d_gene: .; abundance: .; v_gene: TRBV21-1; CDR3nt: TGTGCCAGCAGCTTCCGAGGGACAGTCCGAGGTATAGGCAATCAGCCCCAGCATTTT; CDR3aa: CASSFRGTVRGIGNQPQHF
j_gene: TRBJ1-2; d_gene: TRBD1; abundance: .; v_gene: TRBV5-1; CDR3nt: TGCGCCAGCAGCTCCATGCCGGGACAGGGAGGTGGCTACACCTTC; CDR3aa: CASSSMPGQGGGYTF
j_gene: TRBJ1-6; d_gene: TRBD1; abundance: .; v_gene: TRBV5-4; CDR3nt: TGTGCCAGCAGTCTCGACAGGGTAGAAAATTCACCCCTCCACTTT; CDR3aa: CASSLDRVENSPLHF
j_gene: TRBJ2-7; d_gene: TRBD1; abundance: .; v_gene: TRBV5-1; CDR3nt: TGCGCCAGCAGCGGGGGACAGGGTGCCTACGAGCAGTACTTC; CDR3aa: CASSGGQGAYEQYF
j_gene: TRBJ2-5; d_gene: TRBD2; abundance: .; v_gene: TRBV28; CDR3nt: TGTGCCAGCAGTTCTCCAGCGGGGGGGCTTGGGGAGACCCAGTACTTC; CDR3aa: CASSSPAGGLGETQYF
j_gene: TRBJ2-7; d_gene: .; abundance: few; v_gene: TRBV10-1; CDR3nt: TGCGCCAGCACTCATTGCTACGGACAGAGGAGGTACGAGCAGTACTTC; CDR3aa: CASTHCYGQRRYEQYF
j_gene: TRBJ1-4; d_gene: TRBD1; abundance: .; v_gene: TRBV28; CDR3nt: TGTGCCAGCAGTTCCGGGACAGGCAGGGAAAAACTGTTTTTT; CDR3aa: CASSSGTGREKLFF
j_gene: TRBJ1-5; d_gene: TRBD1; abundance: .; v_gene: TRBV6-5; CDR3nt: TGTGCCAGCGGACAGGGCAATCAGCCCCAGCATTTT; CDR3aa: CASGQGNQPQHF
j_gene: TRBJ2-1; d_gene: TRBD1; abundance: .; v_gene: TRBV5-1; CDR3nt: TGCGCCAGCAGCACAGAGGGACAGGTCCGCAATGAGCAGTTCTTC; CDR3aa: CASSTEGQVRNEQFF
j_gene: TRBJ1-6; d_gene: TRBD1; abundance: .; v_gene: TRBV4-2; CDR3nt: TGTGCCAGCAGTCCTACGACAGGGGCCAATAATTCACCCCTCCACTTT; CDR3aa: CASSPTTGANNSPLHF
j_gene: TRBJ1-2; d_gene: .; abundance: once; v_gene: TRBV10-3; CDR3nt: TGTGCCATCAGTCCCATTAACTATGGCTACACCTTC; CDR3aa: CAISPINYGYTF
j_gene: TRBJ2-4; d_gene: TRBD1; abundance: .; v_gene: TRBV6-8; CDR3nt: TGTGCCAGCAGGGTCCTCAGGGGGCGAGCCAAAAACATTCAGTACTTC; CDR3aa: CASRVLRGRAKNIQYF
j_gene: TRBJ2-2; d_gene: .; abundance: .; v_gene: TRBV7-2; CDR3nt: TGTGCCAGCAGCCCCCAACAGGCAACCGGGGAGCTGTTTTTT; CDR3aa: CASSPQQATGELFF
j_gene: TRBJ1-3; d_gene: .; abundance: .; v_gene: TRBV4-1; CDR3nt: TGCGCCAGCAGCCAAACTCCCCAGGACTCTTTCTCTGGAAACACCATATATTTT; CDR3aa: CASSQTPQDSFSGNTIYF
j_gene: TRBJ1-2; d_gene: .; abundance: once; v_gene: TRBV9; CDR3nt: TGTGCCAGCAGCGTCACAGCTACTAACTATGGCTACACCTTC; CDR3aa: CASSVTATNYGYTF
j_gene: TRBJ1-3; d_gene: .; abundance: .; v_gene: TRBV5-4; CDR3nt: TGTGCCAGCAGCTTACGGGGAAGCGACACCATATATTTT; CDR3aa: CASSLRGSDTIYF
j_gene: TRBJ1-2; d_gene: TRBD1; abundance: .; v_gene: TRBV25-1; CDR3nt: TGTGCCAGCAGTTTTGGACAGGGGAATGGCTACACCTTC; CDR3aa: CASSFGQGNGYTF
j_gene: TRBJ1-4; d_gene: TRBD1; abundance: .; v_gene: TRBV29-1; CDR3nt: TGCAGCGTTCTCCTTGGGACAGATGAAAAACTGTTTTTT; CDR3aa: CSVLLGTDEKLFF
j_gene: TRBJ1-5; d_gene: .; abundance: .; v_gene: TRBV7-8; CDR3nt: TGTGCCAGCAGCACCTCGCTGGCCCAGCCCCAGCATTTT; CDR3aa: CASSTSLAQPQHF
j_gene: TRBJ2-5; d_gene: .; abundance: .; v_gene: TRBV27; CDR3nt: TGTGCCAGCAGTTTACTGGCGGGGGCTTTCCAAGAGACCCAGTACTTC; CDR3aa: CASSLLAGAFQETQYF
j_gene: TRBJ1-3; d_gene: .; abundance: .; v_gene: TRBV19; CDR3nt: TGTGCCAGTAGTAGCGCGACAGTTGGAAACACCATATATTTT; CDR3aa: CASSSATVGNTIYF
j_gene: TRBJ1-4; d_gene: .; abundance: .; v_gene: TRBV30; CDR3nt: TGTGCCTGGACTCCGACGGACAGCACTAATGAAAAACTGTTTTTT; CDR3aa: CAWTPTDSTNEKLFF
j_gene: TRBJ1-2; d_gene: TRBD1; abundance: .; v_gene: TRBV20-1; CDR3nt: TGCAGTGCTAGTCCGAGACAGGGGGAGGCCTATGGCTACACCTTC; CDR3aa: CSASPRQGEAYGYTF
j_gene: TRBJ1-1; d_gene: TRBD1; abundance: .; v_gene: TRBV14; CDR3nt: TGTGCCAGCAGTGACAGGTCTCAGGGGGATTGGATCACTGAAGCTTTCTTT; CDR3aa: CASSDRSQGDWITEAFF
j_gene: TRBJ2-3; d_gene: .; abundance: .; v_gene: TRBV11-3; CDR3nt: TGTGCCAGCAGCCCCCACCTTAGTTCAGATACGCAGTATTTT; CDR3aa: CASSPHLSSDTQYF